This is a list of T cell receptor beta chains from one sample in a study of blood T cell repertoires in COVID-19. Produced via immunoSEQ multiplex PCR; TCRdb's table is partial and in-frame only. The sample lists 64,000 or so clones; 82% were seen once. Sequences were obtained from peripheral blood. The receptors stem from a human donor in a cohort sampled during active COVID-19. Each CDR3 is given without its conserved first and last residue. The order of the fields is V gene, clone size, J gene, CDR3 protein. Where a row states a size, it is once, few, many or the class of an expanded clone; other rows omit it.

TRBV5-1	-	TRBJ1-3	ASSSVYGNTIY
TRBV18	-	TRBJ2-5	ASSPPGRGLQETQY
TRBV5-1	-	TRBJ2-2	ASSLDRGGGAFATGELF
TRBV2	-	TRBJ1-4	ASSETEEKLF
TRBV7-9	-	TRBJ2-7	ASSLVILAGGSNEQY
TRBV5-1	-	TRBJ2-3	ASSVLGAETDTQY
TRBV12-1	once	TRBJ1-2	ASSSKKTANYGYT
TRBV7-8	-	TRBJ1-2	ASSSKKDRSNYGYT
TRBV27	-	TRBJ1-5	ASSYRDNGQPQH
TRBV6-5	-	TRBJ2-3	ASIDGVTQY
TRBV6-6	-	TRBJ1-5	ASSYVPNQPQH
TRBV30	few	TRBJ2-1	AWYLDRGYNEQF
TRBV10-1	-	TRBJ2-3	ASSDEGRAKGSDTQY
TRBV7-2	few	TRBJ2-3	ASSFPVGGARDTQY
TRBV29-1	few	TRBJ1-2	SVDRDDYGYT
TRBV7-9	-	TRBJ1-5	ASSPISGPQH
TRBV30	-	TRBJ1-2	ASGGGGYGYT
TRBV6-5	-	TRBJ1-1	ASSLKGGNTEAF
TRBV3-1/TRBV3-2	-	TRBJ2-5	ATRARAAGGEGQETQY
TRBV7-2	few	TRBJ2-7	ASSPGTGGIEQY
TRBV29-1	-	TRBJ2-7	SVETGLGDEQY
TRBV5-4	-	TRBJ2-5	ASSYGTEVETQY
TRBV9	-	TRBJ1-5	ASSPRPGTGSEPQH
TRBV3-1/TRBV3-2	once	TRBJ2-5	ASSQGTSFDGGRETQY
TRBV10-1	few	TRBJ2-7	ASSPDRGLSYEQY
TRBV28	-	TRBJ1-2	ASRFAGGRDYGYT
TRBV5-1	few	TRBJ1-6	ASSLGHGESSPLH
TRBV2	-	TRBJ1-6	ASRRQLSRDRGSPLH
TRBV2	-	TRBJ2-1	ASSDRGGVLF
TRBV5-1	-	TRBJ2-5	ASSLESRVVETQY
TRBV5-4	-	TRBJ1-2	ASTHSGGYGYT
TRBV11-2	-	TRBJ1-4	ASSSLTGLGEKLF
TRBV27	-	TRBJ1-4	ASSSYLRDRGLPKLF
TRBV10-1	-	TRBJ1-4	ASNRDRNEKLF
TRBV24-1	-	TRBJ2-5	ATSAAGGMETQY
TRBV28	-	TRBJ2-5	ASSLSRGGETQY
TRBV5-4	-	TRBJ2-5	ASSLEGGFDQETQY
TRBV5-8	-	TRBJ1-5	ASSLATDYQPQH
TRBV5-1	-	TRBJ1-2	ASADNLVGYT
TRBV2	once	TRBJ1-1	ASSTRQDEAF